The rows below give T cell receptor beta chains drawn from one sample of a study of regulatory T cells in long-lasting Graves disease. MiXCR, run by TCRdb on the multiplex PCR reads, gives a single entry per CDR3 protein. The repertoire holds over 450,000 distinct CDR3 sequences, with about 12% as singletons. The same sample was also studied in work on T cells in Graves' hyperthyroidism and ophthalmopathy.

This sample comprised peripheral blood mononuclear cells (PBMCs), obtained at new diagnosis, from a patient treated with antithyroid drugs. The receptors here all came from a woman in her 30s with Graves disease. Each CDR3 is given with its conserved first and last residue. Fields, in order: J gene, V gene, clone size, D gene, CDR3 DNA, CDR3 protein. D genes are given only for firm matches. Some rows mark clone size as missing; the rest say once, few, many or name a class of expanded clone.

J: TRBJ2-5; V: TRBV10-1; size: many; D: .; DNA: TGCGCCAGCAGTGAGTCGGGCGTCCCGTTGGCCCAGTACTTC; CDR3: CASSESGVPLAQYF
J: TRBJ2-1; V: TRBV19; size: .; D: .; DNA: TGTGCCTCTGGCAGGGCCTCTTACAATGAGCAGTTCTTC; CDR3: CASGRASYNEQFF
J: TRBJ1-2; V: TRBV28; size: .; D: TRBD1; DNA: TGTGCCAGCACCCTACCCGGGACAGGGGGCCCTTATGGCTACACCTTC; CDR3: CASTLPGTGGPYGYTF
J: TRBJ2-1; V: TRBV24-1; size: many; D: .; DNA: TGTGCCACCAGTGATTCTGAGTCCTACAATGAGCAGTTCTTC; CDR3: CATSDSESYNEQFF
J: TRBJ1-1; V: TRBV2; size: many; D: TRBD1; DNA: TGTGCCGGCGGGACAGCGAACACTGAAGCTTTCTTT; CDR3: CAGGTANTEAFF
J: TRBJ2-2; V: TRBV2; size: many; D: .; DNA: TGTGCCAGCACTTTGGACGGTGAGGCCGGGGAGCTGTTTTTT; CDR3: CASTLDGEAGELFF
J: TRBJ2-5; V: TRBV9; size: many; D: TRBD2; DNA: TGTGCCAGCAGCGTAGAGGCTAGCGGGAGTCTACCGTACTTC; CDR3: CASSVEASGSLPYF
J: TRBJ2-5; V: TRBV6-5; size: many; D: TRBD2; DNA: TGTGCCAGCAGTTACCAACGAAGCGGGATCCAAGAGACCCAGTACTTC; CDR3: CASSYQRSGIQETQYF
J: TRBJ1-5; V: TRBV19; size: many; D: TRBD1; DNA: TGTGCCAGTAGTATAGACTGGACAGGGAATCAGCCCCAGCATTTT; CDR3: CASSIDWTGNQPQHF
J: TRBJ2-2; V: TRBV6-2/TRBV6-3; size: many; D: TRBD2; DNA: TGTGCCAGCAGTTCCGGACTAGCGGGAGCGAACGGGGAGCTGTTTTTT; CDR3: CASSSGLAGANGELFF
J: TRBJ2-5; V: TRBV27; size: many; D: TRBD2; DNA: TGTGCCTACTCGGGGGGCCAAGAGACCCAGTACTTC; CDR3: CAYSGGQETQYF
J: TRBJ2-3; V: TRBV29-1; size: .; D: .; DNA: TGCAGCGTTGCACTGGACCGCACAGATACGCAGTATTTT; CDR3: CSVALDRTDTQYF
J: TRBJ2-7; V: TRBV7-2; size: .; D: .; DNA: TGTGCCAGCAGCTCGGTGGTCGGGGAGTACGAGCAGTACTTC; CDR3: CASSSVVGEYEQYF
J: TRBJ2-3; V: TRBV6-2/TRBV6-3; size: few; D: .; DNA: TGTGCCAGCGGAGATTCCACAGATACGCAGTATTTT; CDR3: CASGDSTDTQYF
J: TRBJ2-5; V: TRBV7-2; size: many; D: .; DNA: TGTGCCAGCAGCCGAGGGGGGGGCCAAGAGACCCAGTACTTC; CDR3: CASSRGGGQETQYF
J: TRBJ2-3; V: TRBV29-1; size: .; D: .; DNA: TGCAGCGTTGGCGTTGAACATACTAGCACAGATACGCAGTATTTT; CDR3: CSVGVEHTSTDTQYF
J: TRBJ2-3; V: TRBV7-9; size: many; D: TRBD1; DNA: TGTGCCAGCAGCCCACAGGGGCATGGGGGAGATACGCAGTATTTT; CDR3: CASSPQGHGGDTQYF
J: TRBJ2-1; V: TRBV3-1; size: many; D: TRBD1; DNA: TGTGCCAGCAGCCAAGTTGGACAGGGCTACTACAATGAGCAGTTCTTC; CDR3: CASSQVGQGYYNEQFF
J: TRBJ2-3; V: TRBV27; size: many; D: TRBD1; DNA: TGTGCCAGCAGTTTTGACAGGGCCTCGGGAGATACGCAGTATTTT; CDR3: CASSFDRASGDTQYF
J: TRBJ1-2; V: TRBV19; size: .; D: TRBD1; DNA: TGTGCCAGTAGTATAGCCCGGGACAGGGGGTATGGCTACACCTTC; CDR3: CASSIARDRGYGYTF
J: TRBJ2-4; V: TRBV20-1; size: few; D: TRBD2; DNA: TGCAGTGCTAGAGACCTACATTCTAGCGGGTGGGCCAAAAACATTCAGTACTTC; CDR3: CSARDLHSSGWAKNIQYF
J: TRBJ2-1; V: TRBV20-1; size: few; D: TRBD1; DNA: TGCAGTGCTAGAGATCGGACAGGGGGCCACAATGAGCAGTTCTTC; CDR3: CSARDRTGGHNEQFF
J: TRBJ2-2; V: TRBV15; size: many; D: .; DNA: TGTGCCACCAGCAGGGGAAGGTGGACCGGGGAGCTGTTTTTT; CDR3: CATSRGRWTGELFF
J: TRBJ2-7; V: TRBV6-1; size: few; D: TRBD1; DNA: TGTGCCATTTCTCCGGGACAGAGTTACGAGCAGTACTTC; CDR3: CAISPGQSYEQYF
J: TRBJ1-6; V: TRBV6-2/TRBV6-3; size: few; D: .; DNA: TGTGCCAGCAGCACCGCTAGGAGCTCCTATAATTCACCCCTCCACTTT; CDR3: CASSTARSSYNSPLHF
J: TRBJ1-1; V: TRBV6-2/TRBV6-3; size: many; D: .; DNA: TGTGCCAGCAGCATGGGCCCGTGGAGGGGCGAGGACACTGAAGCTTTCTTT; CDR3: CASSMGPWRGEDTEAFF
J: TRBJ2-7; V: TRBV4-3; size: .; D: TRBD2; DNA: TGCGCCAGCAGCCAAGCCTCTGGGGGGGGTACCTACGAGCAGTACTTC; CDR3: CASSQASGGGTYEQYF
J: TRBJ2-7; V: TRBV12-3/TRBV12-4; size: many; D: TRBD2; DNA: TGTGCCAGCAGTTTATCGACTAGCGGGAGACAATACGAGCAGTACTTC; CDR3: CASSLSTSGRQYEQYF
J: TRBJ2-3; V: TRBV20-1; size: .; D: .; DNA: TGCAGTGCCTTGAGGCGGGTCGAAAGCACAGATACGCAGTATTTT; CDR3: CSALRRVESTDTQYF
J: TRBJ2-5; V: TRBV27; size: .; D: .; DNA: TGTGCCAGCAGTTTAGGGAACCGAGAGACCCAGTACTTC; CDR3: CASSLGNRETQYF
J: TRBJ2-7; V: TRBV10-2; size: many; D: TRBD1; DNA: TGCGCCAGCAGGTCAGGGACAGGGCGGTACGAGCAGTACTTC; CDR3: CASRSGTGRYEQYF
J: TRBJ2-7; V: TRBV6-1; size: many; D: TRBD2; DNA: TGTGCCAGCAGTAGTGGACTAGCGGGAGTGGATGAGCAGTACTTC; CDR3: CASSSGLAGVDEQYF
J: TRBJ1-3; V: TRBV28; size: many; D: .; DNA: TGTGCCAGCAGTTCCCCGGGGGTTGGAAACACCATATATTTT; CDR3: CASSSPGVGNTIYF
J: TRBJ2-7; V: TRBV10-2; size: many; D: .; DNA: TGCGCCAGCAGTGAGGAGGGAGGGGGATTTTTGGGTGACGAGCAGTACTTC; CDR3: CASSEEGGGFLGDEQYF
J: TRBJ1-1; V: TRBV28; size: many; D: .; DNA: TGTGCCAGCAGTTTATCCCACGCGGTGAACACTGAAGCTTTCTTT; CDR3: CASSLSHAVNTEAFF
J: TRBJ2-1; V: TRBV20-1; size: .; D: TRBD1; DNA: TGCAGTGCTTGGGGACAGGGAAGGAATGAGCAGTTCTTC; CDR3: CSAWGQGRNEQFF
J: TRBJ1-1; V: TRBV29-1; size: few; D: TRBD1; DNA: TGCAGCGTCGGGACAGGGCCCGAGGCTGAAGCTTTCTTT; CDR3: CSVGTGPEAEAFF
J: TRBJ2-3; V: TRBV11-3; size: few; D: .; DNA: TGTGCCAGCAGCTTAGGTGGCATTGCAGGGACCCTCAGAGATACGCAGTATTTT; CDR3: CASSLGGIAGTLRDTQYF
J: TRBJ2-1; V: TRBV11-3; size: .; D: TRBD2; DNA: TGTGCCAGCAGCTTAGGGGATCGAGGGCGGGGGTACAATGAGCAGTTCTTC; CDR3: CASSLGDRGRGYNEQFF
J: TRBJ1-5; V: TRBV6-1; size: many; D: .; DNA: TGTGCCAGCAGCCCTACCGTCCCGGGTGGCAATCAGCCCCAGCATTTT; CDR3: CASSPTVPGGNQPQHF
J: TRBJ2-7; V: TRBV6-2/TRBV6-3; size: once; D: TRBD1; DNA: TGTGCCAGCGCATCGGACAGGGGCCTCTACGAGCAGTACTTC; CDR3: CASASDRGLYEQYF
J: TRBJ2-7; V: TRBV4-3; size: many; D: TRBD1; DNA: TGCGCCAGCAGCCAAGGTTGGGACAGCCGCTCCTACGAGCAGTACTTC; CDR3: CASSQGWDSRSYEQYF
J: TRBJ2-1; V: TRBV7-9; size: many; D: TRBD2; DNA: TGTGCCAGCAGCCGAGGGACTAGCGGGAGAGATGAGCAGTTCTTC; CDR3: CASSRGTSGRDEQFF
J: TRBJ1-5; V: TRBV2; size: few; D: .; DNA: TGTGCCAGCAGCTTGTTACTGAATCAGCCCCAGCATTTT; CDR3: CASSLLLNQPQHF
J: TRBJ2-1; V: TRBV18; size: many; D: .; DNA: TGTGCCAGCTCACCCGAGCGGGCCTCTTCGACTGAGCAGTTCTTC; CDR3: CASSPERASSTEQFF
J: TRBJ2-6; V: TRBV7-2; size: many; D: .; DNA: TGTGCCAGCAGCTTAGGGCAGGGGAGTGCTGGGGCCAACGTCCTGACTTTC; CDR3: CASSLGQGSAGANVLTF
J: TRBJ2-1; V: TRBV12-3/TRBV12-4; size: .; D: .; DNA: TGTGCCAGCAGCTTGGGACAACTTCATGAGCAGTTCTTC; CDR3: CASSLGQLHEQFF
J: TRBJ2-1; V: TRBV3-1; size: many; D: .; DNA: TGTGCCAGCAGCCAGATGAGCAGCTCCTACAATGAGCAGTTCTTC; CDR3: CASSQMSSSYNEQFF